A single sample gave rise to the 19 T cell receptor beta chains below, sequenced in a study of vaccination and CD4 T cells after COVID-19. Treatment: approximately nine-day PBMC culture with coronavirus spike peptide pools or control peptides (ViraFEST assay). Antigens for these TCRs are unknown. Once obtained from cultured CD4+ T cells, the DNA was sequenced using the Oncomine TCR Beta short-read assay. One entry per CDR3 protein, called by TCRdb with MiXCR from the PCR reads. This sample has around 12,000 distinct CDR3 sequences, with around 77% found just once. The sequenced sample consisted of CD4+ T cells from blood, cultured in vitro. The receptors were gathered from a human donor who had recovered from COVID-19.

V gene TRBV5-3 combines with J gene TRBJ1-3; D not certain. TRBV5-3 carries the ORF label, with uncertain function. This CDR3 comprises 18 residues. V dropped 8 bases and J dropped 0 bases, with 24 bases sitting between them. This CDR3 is CASSLRYGAHSSGNTIYF. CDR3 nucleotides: TGTGCCAGCAGTTTGAGGTACGGAGCGCACAGCTCTGGAAACACCATATATTTT.

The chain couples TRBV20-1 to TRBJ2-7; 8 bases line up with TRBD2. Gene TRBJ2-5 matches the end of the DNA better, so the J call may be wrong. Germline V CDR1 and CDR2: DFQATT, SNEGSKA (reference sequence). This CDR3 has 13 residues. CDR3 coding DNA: TGCAGTGGCCGGGGACTAGGCATGGAGACCCAGTACTTC. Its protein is CSGRGLGMETQYF.

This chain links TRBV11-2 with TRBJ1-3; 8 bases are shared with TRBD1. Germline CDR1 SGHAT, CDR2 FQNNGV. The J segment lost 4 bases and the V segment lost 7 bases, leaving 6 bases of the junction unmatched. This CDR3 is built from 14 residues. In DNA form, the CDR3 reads TGTGCCAGCAAGTCACAGGGGGTGGGAAACACCATATATTTT. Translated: CASKSQGVGNTIYF.

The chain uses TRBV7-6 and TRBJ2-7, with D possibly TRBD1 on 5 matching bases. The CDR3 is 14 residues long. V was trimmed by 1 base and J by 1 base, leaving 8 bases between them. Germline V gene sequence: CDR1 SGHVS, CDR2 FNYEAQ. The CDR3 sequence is CASSLDQGSYEQYF. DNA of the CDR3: TGTGCCAGCAGCTTAGACCAGGGATCCTACGAGCAGTACTTC.

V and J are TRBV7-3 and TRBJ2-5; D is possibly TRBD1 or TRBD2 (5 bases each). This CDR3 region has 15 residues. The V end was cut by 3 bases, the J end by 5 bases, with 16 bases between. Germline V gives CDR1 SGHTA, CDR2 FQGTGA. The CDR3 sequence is CASSLGELPGETQYF. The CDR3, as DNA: TGTGCCAGCAGCTTGGGGGAGCTCCCGGGGGAGACCCAGTACTTC. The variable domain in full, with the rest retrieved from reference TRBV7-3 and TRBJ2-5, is GAGVSQTPSNKVTEKGKYVELRCDPISGHTALYWYRQSLGQGPEFLIYFQGTGAADDSGLPNDRFFAVRPEGSVSTLKIQRTERGDSAVYLCASSLGELPGETQYFGPGTRLLVL.

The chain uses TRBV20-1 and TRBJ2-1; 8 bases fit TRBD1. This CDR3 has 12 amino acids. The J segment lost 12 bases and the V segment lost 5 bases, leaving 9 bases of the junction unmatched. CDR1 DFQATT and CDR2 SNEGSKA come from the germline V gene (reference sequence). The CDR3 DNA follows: TGCAGTGCTGGACAGGGCGCGTATGTGCAGTTCTTC. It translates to CSAGQGAYVQFF.

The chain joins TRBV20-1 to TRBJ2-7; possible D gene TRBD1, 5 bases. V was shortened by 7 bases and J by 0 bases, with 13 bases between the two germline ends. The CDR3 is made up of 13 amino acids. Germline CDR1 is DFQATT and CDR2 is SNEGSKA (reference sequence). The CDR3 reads CSVPVGPSYEQYF. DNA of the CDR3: TGCAGTGTCCCTGTGGGGCCCTCCTACGAGCAGTACTTC.

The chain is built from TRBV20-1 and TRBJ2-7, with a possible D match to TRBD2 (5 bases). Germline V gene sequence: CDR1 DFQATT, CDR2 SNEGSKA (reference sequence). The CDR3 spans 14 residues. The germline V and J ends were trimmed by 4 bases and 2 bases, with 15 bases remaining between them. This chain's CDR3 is CSATTEDFPYEQYF. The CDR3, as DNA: TGCAGTGCTACTACCGAGGACTTCCCCTACGAGCAGTACTTC.

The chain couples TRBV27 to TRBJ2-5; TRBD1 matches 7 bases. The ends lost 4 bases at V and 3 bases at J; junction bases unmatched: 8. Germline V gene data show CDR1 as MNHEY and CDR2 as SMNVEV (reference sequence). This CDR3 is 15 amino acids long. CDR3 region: CASSSFGTAKETQYF. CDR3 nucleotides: TGTGCCAGCAGTTCGTTCGGGACAGCCAAAGAGACCCAGTACTTC.

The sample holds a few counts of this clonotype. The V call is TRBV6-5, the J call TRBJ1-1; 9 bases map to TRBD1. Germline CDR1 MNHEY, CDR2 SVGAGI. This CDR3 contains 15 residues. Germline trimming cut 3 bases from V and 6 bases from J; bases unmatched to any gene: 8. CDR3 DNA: TGTGCCAGCAGTTATTTTCGGACAGGGGACGCTGAAGCTTTCTTT. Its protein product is CASSYFRTGDAEAFF.

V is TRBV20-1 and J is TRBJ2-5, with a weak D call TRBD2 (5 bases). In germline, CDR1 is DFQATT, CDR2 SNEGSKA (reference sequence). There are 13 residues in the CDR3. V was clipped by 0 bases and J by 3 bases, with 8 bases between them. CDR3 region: CSARESGKETQYF. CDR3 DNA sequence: TGCAGTGCTAGAGAGAGCGGCAAAGAGACCCAGTACTTC.

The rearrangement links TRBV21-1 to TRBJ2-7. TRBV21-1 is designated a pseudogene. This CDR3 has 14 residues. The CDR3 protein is CASSKAAAYYEQYF. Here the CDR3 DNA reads TGTGCCAGCAGCAAAGCGGCAGCCTACTACGAGCAGTACTTC.

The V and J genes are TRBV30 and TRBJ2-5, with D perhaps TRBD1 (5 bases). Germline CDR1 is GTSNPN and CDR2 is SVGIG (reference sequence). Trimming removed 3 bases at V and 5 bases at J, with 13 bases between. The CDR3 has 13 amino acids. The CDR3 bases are TGTGCCTGGAGGTTGCAGCCAGGGGAGACCCAGTACTTC. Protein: CAWRLQPGETQYF.

The chain's CDR3 is CASSLTQENQPQHF. As DNA, the CDR3 is TGTGCCAGCAGCTTAACCCAGGAGAATCAGCCCCAGCATTTT. The chain couples TRBV7-2 to TRBJ1-5; D uncertain. This CDR3 region has 14 residues. V was pared by 2 bases and J by 4 bases, with 9 bases between. Germline V lookup: CDR1 SGHTA, CDR2 FQGNSA.

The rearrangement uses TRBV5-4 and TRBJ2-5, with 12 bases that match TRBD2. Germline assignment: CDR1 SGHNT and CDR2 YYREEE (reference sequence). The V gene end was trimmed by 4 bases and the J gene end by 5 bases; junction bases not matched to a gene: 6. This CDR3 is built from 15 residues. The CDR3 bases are TGTGCCAGCAGCCCTACTAGCGGGAGGACGGAGACCCAGTACTTC. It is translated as CASSPTSGRTETQYF.

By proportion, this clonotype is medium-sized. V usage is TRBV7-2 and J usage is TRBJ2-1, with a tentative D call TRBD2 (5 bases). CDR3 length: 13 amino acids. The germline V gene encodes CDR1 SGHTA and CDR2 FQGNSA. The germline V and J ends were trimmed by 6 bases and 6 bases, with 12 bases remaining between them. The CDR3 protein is CASSDYYSNEQFF. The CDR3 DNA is TGTGCCAGCAGTGACTATTACAGCAATGAGCAGTTCTTC.

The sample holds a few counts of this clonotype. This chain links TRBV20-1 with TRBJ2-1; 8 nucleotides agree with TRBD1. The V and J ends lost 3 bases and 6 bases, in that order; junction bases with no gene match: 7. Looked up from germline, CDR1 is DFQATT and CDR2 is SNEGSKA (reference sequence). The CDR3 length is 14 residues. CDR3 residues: CSASRGPGSNEQFF. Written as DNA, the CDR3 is TGCAGTGCTAGCAGGGGGCCAGGGAGCAATGAGCAGTTCTTC.

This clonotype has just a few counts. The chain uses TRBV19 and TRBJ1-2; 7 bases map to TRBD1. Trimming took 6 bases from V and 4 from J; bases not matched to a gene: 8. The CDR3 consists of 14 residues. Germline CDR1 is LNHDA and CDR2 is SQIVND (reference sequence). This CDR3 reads CASRLGQPSYGYTF. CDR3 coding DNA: TGTGCCAGTAGACTGGGACAGCCAAGCTATGGCTACACCTTC. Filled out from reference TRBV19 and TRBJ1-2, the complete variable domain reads DGGITQSPKYLFRKEGQNVTLSCEQNLNHDAMYWYRQDPGQGLRLIYYSQIVNDFQKGDIAEGYSVSREKKESFPLTVTSAQKNPTAFYLCASRLGQPSYGYTFGSGTRLTVV.

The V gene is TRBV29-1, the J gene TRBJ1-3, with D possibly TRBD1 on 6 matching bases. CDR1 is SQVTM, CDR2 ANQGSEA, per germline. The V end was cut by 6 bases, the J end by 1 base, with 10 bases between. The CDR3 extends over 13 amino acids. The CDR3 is CSVRTASGNTIYF. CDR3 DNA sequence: TGCAGCGTACGGACAGCTTCTGGAAACACCATATATTTT.